These 11 T cell receptor beta chains were all obtained from the same sample, sequenced in a study of cytomegalovirus exposure and HLA in healthy donors. The PCR made use of 60 Vbeta and 13 Jbeta primers. Libraries were prepared by immunoSEQ multiplex PCR; TCRdb keeps only in-frame clonotypes and omits some of them. The sample records 150,000 to 200,000 clones, roughly 13% being singletons. Sample: PBMCs. These TCRs come from a man aged 45 to 65 in good health and CMV-seropositive.

This clone was counted only a few times. The V and J genes are TRBV6-5 and TRBJ1-2, with 9 nucleotides matching TRBD1. V lost 5 bases to trimming and J lost 2 bases; unmatched junction nucleotides: 0. This CDR3 has 13 residues. Germline CDR1 is MNHEY and CDR2 is SVGAGI. The CDR3 here is CASSGQGNYGYTF. DNA for the CDR3: TGTGCCAGCAGTGGACAGGGGAACTATGGCTACACCTTC.

The chain combines TRBV2 with TRBJ2-1; no clear D. Germline V gene sequence: CDR1 SNHLY, CDR2 FYNNEI. Trimming removed 5 bases at V and 15 bases at J, with 14 bases between. The CDR3 is 11 residues long. The CDR3, as DNA: TGTGCCAGCAGTATGGGCCATGGTAGGTTCTTC. Its protein is CASSMGHGRFF.

The chain employs TRBV28 and TRBJ1-6; 7 bases are a match to TRBD1. This CDR3 is built from 15 residues. V shed 6 bases and J 7 bases; nucleotides not matched to a gene: 9. CDR1 MDHEN and CDR2 SYDVKM come from the germline V gene. The CDR3 spells CASRFTGQRNSPLHF. The CDR3 DNA is TGTGCCAGCAGGTTCACGGGACAGCGGAATTCACCCCTCCACTTT.

Details on this clone: The missing conserved phenylalanine or tryptophan at the end of this CDR3 makes a read error likely. No DNA is shown, since the ends of the CDR3 on it are uncertain; the CDR3 is the one TCRdb lists. This chain joins TRBV2 and TRBJ1-4; TRBD1, the table's D call, was not compared with the DNA. From germline, CDR1 is SNHLY and CDR2 FYNNEI. The CDR3 length is 14 residues, termini included. CDR3: CASSEQGQDEKMFL.

The rearrangement uses TRBV5-6 and TRBJ1-4; 7 nucleotides align to TRBD1. The V gene's germline CDR1 is SGHDT and CDR2 YYEEEE. The CDR3 is made up of 16 amino acids. The V gene end was trimmed by 3 bases and the J gene end by 0 bases; junction bases not matched to a gene: 5. The CDR3 loop is CASSSGTATTNEKLFF. The CDR3 DNA sequence: TGTGCCAGCAGCTCCGGGACAGCTACAACTAATGAAAAACTGTTTTTT.

This chain links TRBV6-6 with TRBJ1-2; D is possibly TRBD1 (6 bases). Trimming pared 2 bases from V and 8 bases from J, leaving 12 bases between. The V gene's germline CDR1 is MNHNY and CDR2 SVGAGI (reference sequence). CDR3 size: 13 residues. CDR3 DNA: TGTGCCAGCAGTTACGATACAGGGCCCGGCTACACCTTC. Its translation is CASSYDTGPGYTF.

In this sample, this clone turned up a few times. The J gene is TRBJ2-1, the V gene TRBV5-1; D is uncertain. V lost 3 bases, J lost 0 bases, and 10 bases lay in between. The CDR3 has 15 residues. From germline, CDR1 is SGHRS and CDR2 YFSETQ. The CDR3 sequence is CASSSDGVSYNEQFF. CDR3 bases: TGCGCCAGCAGCTCCGACGGAGTCTCCTACAATGAGCAGTTCTTC.

This clone was recorded a few times. This chain uses TRBV27 with TRBJ1-6, with 7 bases identical to TRBD1. This CDR3 region has 15 residues. From germline, CDR1 is MNHEY and CDR2 SMNVEV (reference sequence). With 4 bases clipped from V and 10 bases from J, the junction kept 10 bases outside the gene matches. The CDR3: CASSSDLGGRSPLHF. CDR3 nucleotide sequence: TGTGCCAGCAGTTCCGACCTAGGGGGCAGGTCACCCCTCCACTTT.

V gene TRBV7-9 combines with J gene TRBJ1-2; the match to TRBD1 covers 9 bases. Germline-derived CDR1 and CDR2 are SEHNR and FQNEAQ (reference sequence). The CDR3 contains 14 residues. The trim removed 5 bases at V and 3 bases at J, leaving 4 bases unmatched. CDR3 amino acids: CASSRDREYYGYTF. CDR3 DNA sequence: TGTGCCAGCAGCCGGGACAGGGAGTACTATGGCTACACCTTC.

This chain links TRBV27 with TRBJ1-2; 7 bases fit TRBD1. The CDR3 extends over 15 amino acids. Trimming removed 7 bases from V and 4 bases from J; junction bases left unmatched: 12. Germline CDR1 is MNHEY and CDR2 is SMNVEV (reference sequence). The CDR3 nucleotides read TGTGCCAGCAACCTCCGGGACAGTGCGTTCTATGGCTACACCTTC. Translation: CASNLRDSAFYGYTF.

V gene TRBV11-3 combines with J gene TRBJ1-6, with D hard to call. Trimming shortened V by 4 bases and J by 8 bases, and 9 bases separated the two germline ends. This CDR3 is built from 13 residues. CDR1 and CDR2 (germline): SGHNT, YENEEA. CDR3 sequence reads: CASSWRRDSPLHF. CDR3 DNA sequence: TGTGCCAGCAGCTGGAGGAGAGATTCACCCCTCCACTTT.